The source of this T cell receptor (beta chain) is a study of T cells after yellow fever vaccination. Overall study findings and caveats: Booster sampling recovered most clones from primary vaccination (approximately 96% CD4, around 90% CD8).

A note on this clonotype: Its antigen is undetermined.

Production of TCR cDNA was by 5'RACE template switching, which also added a universal primer site and UMIs. TCRdb re-analysed the 5' RACE reads in MiXCR, keeping a single row per CDR3 protein. The sample has about 400,000 distinct CDR3 sequences, 6.2% seen once. The CDR3 has 15 amino acids. V was cut by 7 bases and J by 2 bases, with 17 bases left in between. The germline V gene has CDR1 MNHNS and CDR2 SASEGT. The J gene is TRBJ2-5, the V gene TRBV6-1, with D perhaps TRBD1 (6 bases). The TCR sequence derives from a man in his thirties or forties who received the YFV17D yellow fever vaccine. Material: PBMCs, obtained 5 days after the yellow fever booster vaccination. CDR3 coding DNA: TGTGCCAGCACAAAACAGGGACAAGATCAAGAGACCCAGTACTTC. Its protein product is CASTKQGQDQETQYF.